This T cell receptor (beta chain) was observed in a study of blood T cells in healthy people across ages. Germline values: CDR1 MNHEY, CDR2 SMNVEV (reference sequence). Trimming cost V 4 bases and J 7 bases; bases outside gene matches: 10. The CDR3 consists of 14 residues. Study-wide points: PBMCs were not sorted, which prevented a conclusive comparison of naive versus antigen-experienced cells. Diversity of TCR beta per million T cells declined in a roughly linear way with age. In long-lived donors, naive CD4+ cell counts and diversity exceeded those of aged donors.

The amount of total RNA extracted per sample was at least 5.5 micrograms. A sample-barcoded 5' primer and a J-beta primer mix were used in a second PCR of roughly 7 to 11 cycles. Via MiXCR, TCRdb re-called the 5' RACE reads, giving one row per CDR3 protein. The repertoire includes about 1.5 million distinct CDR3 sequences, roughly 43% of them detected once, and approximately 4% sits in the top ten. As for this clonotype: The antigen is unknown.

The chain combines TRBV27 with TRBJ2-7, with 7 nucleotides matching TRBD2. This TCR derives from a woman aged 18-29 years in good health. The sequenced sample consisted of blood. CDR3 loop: CASSSKRGYNEQYF. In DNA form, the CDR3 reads TGTGCCAGCAGTTCCAAGCGGGGATACAATGAGCAGTACTTC.